Following are 13 T cell receptor beta chains from one sample sequenced in a study of cytotoxic CD8 clonotypes in ibrutinib-treated CLL. Only in-frame clones appear in the TCRdb table, and some are missing; sequencing was by immunoSEQ multiplex PCR. The sample has about 140,000 clones, approximately 80% seen once. The sequenced sample was PBMCs, obtained after 36 months of ibrutinib treatment. Receptors were obtained from a human donor with chronic lymphocytic leukemia.

The count of this clone is one. The genes are TRBV30 and TRBJ2-2, with TRBD1 matching over 7 bases. Unmatched junction bases numbered 7, after V lost 4 bases and J lost 8 bases. This CDR3 comprises 13 residues. The germline V gene has CDR1 GTSNPN and CDR2 SVGIG (reference sequence). The CDR3 here is CAWTLQGLGELFF. Here the CDR3 DNA reads TGTGCCTGGACTTTACAGGGGTTGGGGGAGCTGTTTTTT.

CDR3 in amino acids: CASSAVQGTADQPQHF. CDR3 in DNA: TGCGCCAGCAGTGCGGTACAGGGGACGGCCGATCAGCCCCAGCATTTT. The genes are TRBV10-2 and TRBJ1-5; 7 bases match TRBD1. Germline CDR1 and CDR2: WSHSY and SAAADI. CDR3 length: 16 residues. With 4 bases clipped from V and 5 bases from J, the junction kept 11 bases outside the gene matches.

The chain combines TRBV10-1 with TRBJ1-6; no reliable D call. Trimming took 2 bases from V and 9 from J, leaving 8 bases between them. The CDR3 contains 13 residues. Germline-derived CDR1 and CDR2 are WNHNN and SYGVQD (reference sequence). This CDR3 reads CASSETGSSPLHF. The CDR3 DNA reads TGCGCCAGCAGTGAGACGGGGTCTTCACCCCTCCACTTT.

The chain recombines TRBV13 with TRBJ2-7; D possibly uses TRBD1 or TRBD2 (6 bases each). Germline assignment: CDR1 PRHDT and CDR2 FYEKMQ (reference sequence). V lost 5 bases and J 2 bases, leaving 22 bases between the germline ends. There are 17 residues in the CDR3. CDR3 protein: CASSVRSSPGAPYEQYF. CDR3 coding DNA: TGTGCCAGCAGCGTCCGGTCCTCCCCGGGGGCCCCCTACGAGCAGTACTTC.

J is TRBJ2-1 and V is TRBV11-2; TRBD2 agrees at 7 bases. The J segment lost 10 bases and the V segment lost 6 bases, leaving 12 bases of the junction unmatched. The CDR3 has 14 amino acids. CDR1 and CDR2 (germline): SGHAT, FQNNGV. The CDR3 is CASSRPGGWREQFF. The CDR3 region has the DNA TGTGCCAGCAGTAGACCGGGGGGATGGAGAGAGCAGTTCTTC.

This clone was picked up one time. The V gene is TRBV5-1, the J gene TRBJ2-4; D gene uncertain. V was shortened by 2 bases and J by 2 bases, with 8 bases between the two germline ends. CDR1 and CDR2 (germline): SGHRS, YFSETQ. The CDR3 covers 14 residues. CDR3 in amino acids: CASSFMYSKNIQYF. Here the CDR3 DNA reads TGCGCCAGCAGCTTCATGTACTCCAAAAACATTCAGTACTTC.

The DNA of the CDR3 is TGTGCCAGCAGCCCCCAAGGGGCCTTAGTTGGCTACACCTTC. As protein: CASSPQGALVGYTF. The chain is built from TRBV7-2 and TRBJ1-2, with D possibly being TRBD1 (5 bases). V lost 5 bases and J lost 7, with 17 bases in between. The CDR3 loop spans 14 amino acids. Germline lookup yields CDR1 SGHTA and CDR2 FQGNSA.

This clone was recorded once. The chain links TRBV18 to TRBJ2-7; weak D call: TRBD1 (5 bases). Germline V CDR1 and CDR2: KGHSH, LQKENI. Deletions cut 2 bases from V and 6 bases from J, with 14 bases between. The length of the CDR3 is 14 residues. In DNA form, the CDR3 reads TGTGCCAGCTCACCAGCCCGACAGTATCCCGAGCAGTACTTC. It is translated as CASSPARQYPEQYF.

This chain links TRBV6-1 with TRBJ1-5; possible D gene TRBD1, 6 bases. Germline V gene data show CDR1 as MNHNS and CDR2 as SASEGT. V lost 1 base to trimming and J lost 2 bases, with 9 bases between them. The CDR3 length is 15 residues. The CDR3 DNA follows: TGTGCCAGCAGTGAAGAGGCAGGGGGCAATCAGCCCCAGCATTTT. It encodes CASSEEAGGNQPQHF.

The gene calls are TRBV5-1 and TRBJ1-1, with 11 bases identical to TRBD1. The CDR3 covers 17 residues. Germline CDR1 and CDR2: SGHRS and YFSETQ. V shed 0 bases, J shed 5 bases, and the junction held 9 bases outside the gene matches. CDR3 in amino acids: CASSLAYFRDRGTEAFF. For the CDR3, the DNA is TGCGCCAGCAGCTTGGCCTACTTCCGGGACAGGGGGACTGAAGCTTTCTTT.

This clone was observed once. The chain employs TRBV5-1 and TRBJ1-2; D not resolved. The CDR3 is made up of 10 amino acids. V gave up 7 bases and J gave up 5 bases, with 6 bases separating them. Germline values: CDR1 SGHRS, CDR2 YFSETQ. The CDR3 here is CASREYGYTF. CDR3 coding DNA: TGCGCCAGCCGAGAATATGGCTACACCTTC.

The V call is TRBV5-1, the J call TRBJ2-3; D gene uncertain. CDR1 and CDR2 (germline): SGHRS, YFSETQ. The CDR3 sequence is 15 residues long. Trimming removed 5 bases at V and 3 bases at J, with 16 bases between. CDR3 in DNA: TGCGCCAGCAGATCTTATTCTAGTTTAACAGATACGCAGTATTTT. Translation gives CASRSYSSLTDTQYF.

The chain carries TRBV29-1 and TRBJ2-1, with D unresolved. The ends were cut back, 0 bases at V and 5 bases at J, with 14 bases in the middle. CDR3 length: 15 residues. Germline CDR1 and CDR2: SQVTM and ANQGSEA. This CDR3 reads CSVEDLRWYDNEQFF. The CDR3 DNA reads as TGCAGCGTTGAAGATTTACGGTGGTACGACAATGAGCAGTTCTTC.